This T cell receptor (beta chain) comes out of a study of T cells in Graves' hyperthyroidism and ophthalmopathy. This clonotype was detected many times. Template material for amplifying TCR beta CDR3 regions consisted of RNA transcripts. Carried out on the TCR CDR3, a first-round RT-PCR used the HTBI primer set. One entry per CDR3 protein results from TCRdb running MiXCR on the multiplex PCR reads. Here the sample spans some 600,000 distinct CDR3 sequences, approximately 15% being singletons. The CDR3 consists of 13 residues. Germline V gene sequence: CDR1 LGHDT, CDR2 YNNKEL (reference sequence). V shed 3 bases and J shed 5 bases, with 10 bases lying between them.

The receptor's source is a woman aged 25 to 45 with Graves' hyperthyroidism that later progressed to Graves' ophthalmopathy. The chain combines TRBV3-1 with TRBJ2-5; D might be TRBD2 (6 bases). Material: blood. CDR3 sequence reads: CASSQTRLETQYF. The CDR3 region has the DNA TGTGCCAGCAGCCAGACTAGGTTGGAGACCCAGTACTTC.